The clone carrying this T cell receptor (beta chain) was seen a few times. The antigen is not known. This sample stems from a study of OX40 agonist ivuxolimab in advanced cancers. Study details: Ivuxolimab, an antibody that agonizes OX40 (CD134), was administered to the patients. Three patients, one with hepatocellular carcinoma and two with cutaneous melanoma, responded partially. Patients in dose escalation had liver, melanoma, kidney or head and neck cancers.

Germline V CDR1 and CDR2: MNHEY, SVGAGI. Unmatched junction bases numbered 12, after V lost 8 bases and J lost 6 bases. CDR3 size: 15 residues. Some clones are missing from TCRdb's copy, which holds only in-frame ones; the method was immunoSEQ multiplex PCR. The table lists about 33,000 clones, 80% to 85% of them singletons. Study-level points and caveats: At 0.1-3.0 mg/kg, partial responders had clonal expansion among the lowest observed.

The receptor was isolated from an adult with an advanced solid tumor such as melanoma, head and neck, liver or kidney cancer. The material was CD4+ or CD8+ T cells sorted from blood, obtained in a trial of the OX40 agonist ivuxolimab. This chain joins TRBV6-5 and TRBJ1-3; 8 positions match TRBD1. CDR3 nucleotide sequence: TGTGCCAGCCGACAGGGGATCAGGGGCCAAAACACCATATATTTT. As protein: CASRQGIRGQNTIYF.